These 29 T cell receptor beta chains came from one sample sequenced in a study of blood T cell repertoires in COVID-19. Sequenced by immunoSEQ multiplex PCR; TCRdb stores in-frame clones only, minus some. This table holds roughly 62,000 clones, 65% to 85% found once. Sequencing was done on a sample of peripheral blood. These receptor sequences come from a woman aged 80 or over with active or convalescent COVID-19.

V is TRBV9 and J is TRBJ1-2, with 7 nucleotides matching TRBD1. The CDR3 sequence is 14 residues long. Per the germline V gene, CDR1 is SGDLS and CDR2 is YYNGEE. The trim removed 0 bases at V and 2 bases at J, leaving 1 base unmatched. The CDR3 sequence is CASSVGGQNYGYTF. The CDR3 region has the DNA TGTGCCAGCAGCGTAGGGGGACAGAACTATGGCTACACCTTC.

The chain carries TRBV19 and TRBJ1-4, with 9 bases lining up with TRBD1. Germline V CDR1 and CDR2: LNHDA, SQIVND (reference sequence). The CDR3 loop spans 13 amino acids. V was pared by 8 bases and J by 6 bases, with 4 bases of the junction left unmatched. In DNA, the CDR3 is TGTGCCAGTCACAGGGGGCGCGATGAAAAACTGTTTTTT. This codes for CASHRGRDEKLFF. The variable domain in full, with the rest retrieved from reference TRBV19 and TRBJ1-4, is DGGITQSPKYLFRKEGQNVTLSCEQNLNHDAMYWYRQDPGQGLRLIYYSQIVNDFQKGDIAEGYSVSREKKESFPLTVTSAQKNPTAFYLCASHRGRDEKLFFGSGTQLSVL.

The CDR3 is CASSLGGQEQYF. CDR3 coding DNA: TGCGCCAGCAGCTTGGGGGGGCAAGAGCAGTACTTC. V and J are TRBV5-1 and TRBJ2-7; the D gene is possibly TRBD1 (6 bases). V was pared by 0 bases and J by 7 bases, with 8 bases between. The CDR3 is 12 residues long. Germline CDR1 is SGHRS and CDR2 is YFSETQ.

V usage is TRBV7-8 and J usage is TRBJ1-5, with 7 bases matching TRBD1. The ends lost 5 bases at V and 11 bases at J; junction bases unmatched: 18. The CDR3 is 16 amino acids. Germline V gives CDR1 SGHVS, CDR2 FQNEAQ. The CDR3 loop reads CASSPQLTGNLVTQHF. The CDR3 nucleotides are TGTGCCAGCAGCCCCCAATTGACAGGGAATCTCGTGACCCAGCATTTT.

This clone was seen a handful of times. J is TRBJ1-2 and V is TRBV2; D may be TRBD1 (6 bases). This CDR3 is 13 amino acids long. V gave up 8 bases and J gave up 2 bases, with 12 bases separating them. The germline V gene has CDR1 SNHLY and CDR2 FYNNEI. The CDR3 region is CASVGGLNYGYTF. For the CDR3, the DNA is TGTGCCAGCGTGGGGGGGCTCAACTATGGCTACACCTTC.

The chain combines TRBV6-5 with TRBJ1-2, with D uncertain. The CDR3 length is 13 residues. Germline CDR1 is MNHEY and CDR2 is SVGAGI. Between the trimmed V and J ends, which lost 6 bases and 3 bases, there was a span of 11 bases. The CDR3 here is CASSMGAHYGYTF. CDR3 sequence (DNA): TGTGCCAGCAGCATGGGCGCGCACTATGGCTACACCTTC.

The chain joins TRBV6-5 to TRBJ2-7; D perhaps matches TRBD2 (6 bases). The V end was cut by 6 bases, the J end by 6 bases, with 15 bases between. This CDR3 has 13 amino acids. The V gene's germline CDR1 is MNHEY and CDR2 SVGAGI. CDR3 nucleotide sequence: TGTGCCAGCAGGAAACTAGCCGGCCGCGAGCAGTACTTC. It translates to CASRKLAGREQYF.

This clone was counted once. J is TRBJ2-3 and V is TRBV11-3; D remains ambiguous. The CDR3 has 13 residues. Germline V gene sequence: CDR1 SGHNT, CDR2 YENEEA. Deletions cut 2 bases from V and 6 bases from J, with 9 bases between. The CDR3 DNA is TGTGCCAGCAGCTTAAATCCTTTTGATACGCAGTATTTT. Translated, it gives CASSLNPFDTQYF.

This sequence joins TRBV6-1 and TRBJ2-3; TRBD2 aligns across 8 bases. Trimming at V came to 1 base and at J to 4 bases, leaving 4 bases not matched to a gene. CDR3 length: 15 residues. The germline V gene has CDR1 MNHNS and CDR2 SASEGT. CDR3 nucleotides: TGTGCCAGCAGTGAAGACAGCGGGGGTGCAGATACGCAGTATTTT. This translates into CASSEDSGGADTQYF.

This CDR3 reads CSVLGQGVGEQYF. CDR3 DNA: TGCAGCGTTCTGGGACAGGGGGTGGGGGAGCAGTACTTC. The chain carries TRBV29-1 and TRBJ2-7; 11 bases agree with TRBD1. Germline CDR1 reads SQVTM; CDR2 reads ANQGSEA. The V and J ends lost 5 bases and 7 bases, in that order; junction bases with no gene match: 7. This CDR3 has 13 residues.

The chain employs TRBV9 and TRBJ1-1; possible D gene TRBD1, 5 bases. The germline V gene encodes CDR1 SGDLS and CDR2 YYNGEE. This CDR3 comprises 14 residues. The V gene lost 0 bases and the J gene lost 0 bases, with 6 bases spanning the gap. This CDR3 is CASSVDRMNTEAFF. In DNA, the CDR3 is TGTGCCAGCAGCGTAGACAGGATGAACACTGAAGCTTTCTTT.

The chain has TRBV27 and TRBJ1-2; no clear D gene. The CDR3 loop spans 12 amino acids. The V end lost 8 bases, the J end lost 1 base, and 8 bases lay between the germline ends. CDR1 is MNHEY and CDR2 is SMNVEV in the germline V gene (reference sequence). For the CDR3, the DNA is TGTGCCAGCCGTGGAGGTAACTATGGCTACACCTTC. It encodes CASRGGNYGYTF.

This clone was seen a handful of times. The rearrangement joins TRBV6-6 to TRBJ2-1; 10 nucleotides line up with TRBD2. V shed 2 bases and J 15 bases; nucleotides not matched to a gene: 10. CDR3 size: 14 residues. In germline, CDR1 is MNHNY, CDR2 SVGAGI (reference sequence). This chain's CDR3 is CASSYQRGGRSSFF. CDR3 DNA: TGTGCCAGCAGTTACCAGCGGGGGGGCCGGAGTTCGTTCTTC.

The genes are TRBV5-1 and TRBJ1-3; tentatively, D is TRBD1 (6 bases). The germline CDR1 and CDR2 sequences are SGHRS and YFSETQ. There are 15 residues in the CDR3. Trimming took 2 bases from V and 0 from J, leaving 9 bases between them. The CDR3 spells CASSFSQGSGNTIYF. The CDR3 DNA follows: TGCGCCAGCAGCTTTTCACAGGGCTCTGGAAACACCATATATTTT.

V is TRBV2 and J is TRBJ1-2; the match to TRBD1 covers 7 bases. The CDR3 has 15 residues. Germline V gene sequence: CDR1 SNHLY, CDR2 FYNNEI. Losses at the gene ends were 10 bases for V and 5 bases for J; bases not matched to a gene: 16. CDR3 nucleotide sequence: TGTGCCATCTTCCGGGACAGAGAATCTTCTTATGGCTACACCTTC. Its translation: CAIFRDRESSYGYTF.

The genes are TRBV7-2 and TRBJ1-4; weak D call: TRBD1 (5 bases). Germline loops: CDR1 SGHTA, CDR2 FQGNSA. Trimming cost V 5 bases and J 8 bases, with 18 bases left between them. This CDR3 has 15 residues. The chain's CDR3 is CASSTLGGVEEKLFF. The CDR3 DNA follows: TGTGCCAGCAGCACCCTCGGAGGGGTGGAAGAAAAACTGTTTTTT.

The chain recombines TRBV6-5 with TRBJ1-2; 12 nucleotides agree with TRBD1. Looked up from germline, CDR1 is MNHEY and CDR2 is SVGAGI. J was trimmed by 8 bases and V by 7 bases; bases with no gene match: 8. The length of the CDR3 is 14 residues. The CDR3 reads CASTEGQGARGYTF. Written as DNA, the CDR3 is TGTGCCAGCACCGAGGGACAGGGGGCGAGAGGCTACACCTTC.

In regard to this clone: One base away lies a much larger clone, so this may be a sequencing read error. The V and J genes are TRBV2 and TRBJ1-2; TRBD1 matches 9 bases. There are 13 residues in the CDR3. The germline V gene encodes CDR1 SNHLY and CDR2 FYNNEI. The V and J ends lost 6 bases and 4 bases, in that order; junction bases with no gene match: 3. The DNA for the CDR3 is TGTGCCAGCAGCGCGGGACAGGGCTATGGCTACACCTTC. Its translation: CASSAGQGYGYTF.

V is TRBV7-8 and J is TRBJ2-7, with D possibly being TRBD1 (5 bases). The CDR3 is made up of 12 amino acids. Germline V lookup: CDR1 SGHVS, CDR2 FQNEAQ. Trimming stripped 4 bases from V and 3 bases from J, with 7 bases between. Written as DNA, the CDR3 is TGTGCCAGCAGCTCGGACATCTACGAGCAGTACTTC. Protein sequence: CASSSDIYEQYF.

The chain has TRBV2 and TRBJ2-7, with 8 bases fitting TRBD1. The CDR3 runs 14 residues. Germline CDR1 and CDR2: SNHLY and FYNNEI. With 10 bases clipped from V and 3 bases from J, the junction kept 11 bases outside the gene matches. CDR3 loop: CANKRSGGGYEQYF. CDR3 in DNA: TGTGCCAACAAGCGGTCAGGGGGCGGCTACGAGCAGTACTTC.

This clone was observed a few times. The chain links TRBV6-5 to TRBJ1-5, with a tentative D call TRBD1 (6 bases). The CDR3 consists of 15 residues. Germline loops: CDR1 MNHEY, CDR2 SVGAGI. V gave up 6 bases and J gave up 2 bases, with 14 bases separating them. The CDR3: CASSRGGERNQPQHF. The DNA for the CDR3 is TGTGCCAGCAGCAGAGGGGGTGAACGCAATCAGCCCCAGCATTTT.

V usage is TRBV6-5 and J usage is TRBJ2-1; D might be TRBD1 (6 bases). Trimming removed 6 bases from V and 0 bases from J, with 12 bases in between. This CDR3 spans 15 amino acids. Looked up from germline, CDR1 is MNHEY and CDR2 is SVGAGI. The CDR3 nucleotides read TGTGCCAGCAGATGGCAGGGGAGCTCCTACAATGAGCAGTTCTTC. Translation: CASRWQGSSYNEQFF.

Written as DNA, the CDR3 is TGTGCCAGTAATCGGGGGGTTAGCACTGAAGCTTTCTTT. It codes for CASNRGVSTEAFF. The rearrangement uses TRBV19 and TRBJ1-1; possibly TRBD1 for D (5 bases). V dropped 7 bases and J dropped 4 bases, with 13 bases sitting between them. The CDR3 totals 13 residues. CDR1 is LNHDA, CDR2 SQIVND, per germline (reference sequence).

V usage is TRBV7-3 and J usage is TRBJ1-3; D remains ambiguous. Germline V CDR1 and CDR2: SGHTA, FQGTGA. The CDR3 has 15 amino acids. V lost 1 base to trimming and J lost 3 bases, with 10 bases between them. CDR3 in amino acids: CASSLSGYGGNTIYF. CDR3 coding DNA: TGTGCCAGCAGCTTAAGCGGCTACGGTGGAAACACCATATATTTT.

The rearrangement joins TRBV7-6 to TRBJ1-4; D unclear. Looked up from germline, CDR1 is SGHVS and CDR2 is FNYEAQ. This CDR3 has 17 residues. Trimming shortened V by 1 base and J by 7 bases, and 19 bases separated the two germline ends. Here the CDR3 reads CASSLGTDLGSFEKLFF. The CDR3, as DNA: TGTGCCAGCAGCTTAGGGACCGACTTGGGGAGTTTTGAAAAACTGTTTTTT.

The V gene is TRBV6-5, the J gene TRBJ1-2; possible D gene TRBD1, 5 bases. The germline CDR1 and CDR2 sequences are MNHEY and SVGAGI. The CDR3 covers 13 residues. Trimming removed 6 bases from V and 4 bases from J, with 12 bases in between. The CDR3 DNA is TGTGCCAGCAGACCGGACATCGGCTATGGCTACACCTTC. Protein: CASRPDIGYGYTF.

The chain combines TRBV20-1 with TRBJ2-5, with 7 nucleotides matching TRBD1. The CDR3 spans 11 residues. Germline trimming cut 8 bases from V and 5 bases from J; bases unmatched to any gene: 5. Germline lookup yields CDR1 DFQATT and CDR2 SNEGSKA (reference sequence). This CDR3 reads CSNTRGETQYF. CDR3 coding DNA: TGCAGTAACACCAGGGGGGAGACCCAGTACTTC.

This clone was detected only a few times. The chain has TRBV5-1 and TRBJ1-1; 9 nucleotides align to TRBD1. CDR3 length: 14 amino acids. Germline lookup yields CDR1 SGHRS and CDR2 YFSETQ. V lost 5 bases, J lost 1 base, and 3 bases stayed unmatched. CDR3 protein: CASRGQGSNTEAFF. In DNA, the CDR3 is TGCGCCAGCAGGGGACAGGGCTCGAACACTGAAGCTTTCTTT.

This clone was seen a few times. The chain couples TRBV9 to TRBJ1-2, with D perhaps matching TRBD1 (5 bases). Germline CDR1 and CDR2: SGDLS and YYNGEE. The CDR3 has 13 residues. The CDR3 DNA reads as TGTGCGAGCCTAGACAGTGCCCCTAGGGGCTACACCTTC. This codes for CASLDSAPRGYTF.